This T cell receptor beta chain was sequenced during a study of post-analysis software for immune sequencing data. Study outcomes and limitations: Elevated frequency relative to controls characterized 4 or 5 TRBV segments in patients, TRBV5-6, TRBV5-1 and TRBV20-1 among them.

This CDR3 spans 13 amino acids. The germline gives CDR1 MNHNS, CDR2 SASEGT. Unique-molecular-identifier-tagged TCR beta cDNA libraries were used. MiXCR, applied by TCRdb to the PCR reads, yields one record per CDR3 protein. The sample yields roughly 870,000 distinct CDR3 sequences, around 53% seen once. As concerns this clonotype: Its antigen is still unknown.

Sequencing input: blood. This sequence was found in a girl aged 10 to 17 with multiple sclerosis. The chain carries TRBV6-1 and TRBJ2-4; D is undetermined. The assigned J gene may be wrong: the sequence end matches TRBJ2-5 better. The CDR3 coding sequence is TGTGCCAGCAGTGACAGCGATCCGGGGACCCAGTACTTC. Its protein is CASSDSDPGTQYF.